These 29 T cell receptor beta chains were sequenced from one sample in a study of blood T cell repertoires in COVID-19. Clones were sequenced by immunoSEQ multiplex PCR, and TCRdb holds only the in-frame ones, with some missing. Counted here are about 350,000 clones, approximately 86% occurring once; the ten biggest clones make up approximately 9.3%. The sample was peripheral blood. Source of these receptors: a man aged 25 to 45 with COVID-19, enrolled during active disease.

This chain connects TRBV6-5 to TRBJ1-4; 8 positions match TRBD1. Per the germline V gene, CDR1 is MNHEY and CDR2 is SVGAGI. The CDR3 has 12 amino acids. The V segment lost 8 bases and the J segment 5 bases; nucleotides outside the gene matches: 1. The CDR3 DNA reads TGTGCCAGCGGGACAGGCAATGAAAAACTGTTTTTT. This codes for CASGTGNEKLFF.

This chain uses TRBV24-1 with TRBJ2-3; 8 nucleotides line up with TRBD2. Germline loops: CDR1 KGHDR, CDR2 SFDVKD. The ends lost 0 bases at V and 1 base at J; junction bases unmatched: 8. The CDR3 totals 18 residues. CDR3 DNA sequence: TGTGCCACCAGTGATTTGCAGGGACTAGGGTCTGGCACAGATACGCAGTATTTT. The encoded protein is CATSDLQGLGSGTDTQYF.

The chain links TRBV27 to TRBJ2-1, with a possible D match to TRBD1 (5 bases). The CDR3 loop spans 13 amino acids. Germline V gene sequence: CDR1 MNHEY, CDR2 SMNVEV (reference sequence). V was trimmed by 2 bases and J by 10 bases, leaving 12 bases between them. CDR3 coding DNA: TGTGCCAGCAGTTTAGGGGCCGCGACAGAGCAGTTCTTC. It specifies CASSLGAATEQFF.

The chain combines TRBV20-1 with TRBJ1-2, with 9 bases lining up with TRBD1. CDR3 length equals 11 residues. Germline V gives CDR1 DFQATT, CDR2 SNEGSKA (reference sequence). The J segment lost 10 bases and the V segment lost 4 bases, leaving 4 bases of the junction unmatched. In nucleotides, the CDR3 is TGCAGTGCTACAGGGACAGGGACCTACACCTTC. This encodes CSATGTGTYTF.

The chain has TRBV18 and TRBJ1-5; D is unclear. V shed 4 bases and J shed 7 bases, with 11 bases lying between them. This CDR3 is built from 13 residues. Germline CDR1 and CDR2: KGHSH and LQKENI. CDR3 DNA sequence: TGTGCCAGCTCACGTGAGGGCGCGCAGCCCCAGCATTTT. Translated, it gives CASSREGAQPQHF.

This chain connects TRBV7-9 to TRBJ2-7; no clear D gene. V gave up 3 bases and J gave up 7 bases, with 13 bases separating them. CDR1 SEHNR and CDR2 FQNEAQ come from the germline V gene (reference sequence). The CDR3 has 13 amino acids. CDR3 sequence reads: CASSFVAGREQYF. For the CDR3, the DNA is TGTGCCAGCAGCTTTGTGGCAGGAAGAGAGCAGTACTTC.

In this sample, this clone turned up a few times. The chain uses TRBV24-1 and TRBJ2-1; 10 bases fit TRBD2. The trim removed 3 bases at V and 8 bases at J, leaving 12 bases unmatched. Germline-derived CDR1 and CDR2 are KGHDR and SFDVKD. The CDR3 length is 17 residues. The CDR3 DNA sequence: TGTGCCACCAGTGATCACTTATTAGCGGGAGGTAGGGATGAGCAGTTCTTC. Its protein product is CATSDHLLAGGRDEQFF.

J is TRBJ2-5 and V is TRBV7-2; 12 bases are shared with TRBD2. Germline values: CDR1 SGHTA, CDR2 FQGNSA. J gave up 4 bases and V 2 bases, and 11 bases lay outside the gene matches. This CDR3 contains 18 residues. Here the CDR3 reads CASSLSLAGGPWGETQYF. CDR3 DNA sequence: TGTGCCAGCAGCTTATCCCTAGCGGGAGGGCCTTGGGGAGAGACCCAGTACTTC.

V gene TRBV13 combines with J gene TRBJ2-6, with D tentatively TRBD1 (6 bases). The germline gives CDR1 PRHDT, CDR2 FYEKMQ (reference sequence). The ends were cut back, 8 bases at V and 4 bases at J, with 12 bases in the middle. The CDR3 totals 14 residues. This CDR3 is CASVRTAGANVLTF. CDR3 DNA: TGTGCCAGCGTGAGGACAGCGGGGGCCAACGTCCTGACTTTC.

The chain uses TRBV5-4 and TRBJ2-3; tentatively, D is TRBD2 (6 bases). The CDR3 totals 16 residues. V shed 0 bases and J shed 1 base, with 12 bases lying between them. CDR1 and CDR2 from the germline V gene are SGHNT and YYREEE (reference sequence). The CDR3 protein is CASSLGGVGGTDTQYF. The CDR3 DNA follows: TGTGCCAGCAGCTTGGGGGGGGTTGGAGGCACAGATACGCAGTATTTT.

The CDR3 region has the DNA TGTGCCAGCAGCCAAGGCAACACAGGGTGGAACTATGGCTACACCTTC. This sequence encodes CASSQGNTGWNYGYTF. The chain uses TRBV4-2 and TRBJ1-2; D is perhaps TRBD1 (6 bases). Looked up from germline, CDR1 is LGHNA and CDR2 is YNFKEQ. V lost 1 base to trimming and J lost 2 bases, with 14 bases between them. The length of the CDR3 is 16 residues.

The V gene is TRBV27, the J gene TRBJ1-1, with D perhaps TRBD1 (5 bases). The germline V and J ends were trimmed by 3 bases and 7 bases, with 12 bases remaining between them. The CDR3 runs to 13 residues. Germline V CDR1 and CDR2: MNHEY, SMNVEV (reference sequence). CDR3 loop: CASSFGGTLEAFF. CDR3 in DNA: TGTGCCAGCAGTTTCGGGGGGACTCTTGAAGCTTTCTTT.

V is TRBV5-1 and J is TRBJ1-3; TRBD1 aligns across 9 bases. This CDR3 contains 16 residues. CDR1 is SGHRS and CDR2 is YFSETQ in the germline V gene. V was clipped by 4 bases and J by 3 bases; unmatched bases: 8. The CDR3 DNA is TGCGCCAGCAGCGTTAAGGGACAGGGAGTTGGAAACACCATATATTTT. As protein: CASSVKGQGVGNTIYF.

The V call is TRBV5-1, the J call TRBJ2-3; 8 positions agree with TRBD1. From germline, CDR1 is SGHRS and CDR2 YFSETQ. The CDR3 sequence is 16 residues long. With 4 bases clipped from V and 1 base from J, the junction kept 8 bases outside the gene matches. CDR3 sequence reads: CASSHLGQGGTDTQYF. The CDR3 nucleotides read TGCGCCAGCAGCCACCTAGGACAGGGCGGCACAGATACGCAGTATTTT.

This rearrangement joins TRBV7-2 to TRBJ1-4; D ambiguous. The V gene's germline CDR1 is SGHTA and CDR2 FQGNSA. The CDR3 length is 16 residues. Trimming took off 4 bases at V and 10 bases at J, with 22 bases between the two ends. CDR3: CASSSIAERNLGKLFF. The CDR3 coding sequence is TGTGCCAGCAGCTCGATAGCCGAGCGAAACCTCGGAAAACTGTTTTTT.

This chain connects TRBV6-5 to TRBJ2-1, with 8 positions matching TRBD2. Looked up from germline, CDR1 is MNHEY and CDR2 is SVGAGI. The V segment lost 5 bases and the J segment 7 bases; nucleotides outside the gene matches: 10. There are 15 residues in the CDR3. Here the CDR3 reads CASSPSAGGENEQFF. In DNA, the CDR3 is TGTGCCAGCAGTCCGTCGGCGGGAGGCGAGAATGAGCAGTTCTTC.

The V call is TRBV2, the J call TRBJ2-7; 8 nucleotides agree with TRBD2. With 9 bases clipped from V and 2 bases from J, the junction kept 6 bases outside the gene matches. Germline V lookup: CDR1 SNHLY, CDR2 FYNNEI. The CDR3 loop spans 13 amino acids. The CDR3 loop reads CARDGGATYEQYF. The DNA of the CDR3 is TGTGCCAGAGACGGGGGGGCCACCTACGAGCAGTACTTC. Using reference TRBV2 and TRBJ2-7 for the parts outside the CDR3, the full variable domain is EPEVTQTPSHQVTQMGQEVILRCVPISNHLYFYWYRQILGQKVEFLVSFYNNEISEKSEIFDDQFSVERPDGSNFTLKIRSTKLEDSAMYFCARDGGATYEQYFGPGTRLTVT.

The chain joins TRBV5-1 to TRBJ1-1; maybe TRBD1 (6 bases). CDR1 and CDR2 (germline): SGHRS, YFSETQ. The CDR3 consists of 15 residues. V lost 6 bases, J lost 4 bases, and 19 bases lay in between. Here the CDR3 reads CASTSFRARGTEAFF. CDR3 DNA sequence: TGCGCCAGCACCTCCTTTAGGGCCAGGGGCACTGAAGCTTTCTTT.

The gene calls are TRBV5-1 and TRBJ1-1, with a weak D call TRBD1 (6 bases). The length of the CDR3 is 14 residues. Trimming stripped 6 bases from V and 0 bases from J, with 12 bases between. Looked up from germline, CDR1 is SGHRS and CDR2 is YFSETQ. The CDR3 protein is CASKTGNMNTEAFF. CDR3 bases: TGCGCCAGCAAAACAGGGAACATGAACACTGAAGCTTTCTTT.

This chain joins TRBV25-1 and TRBJ2-5, with 14 bases matching TRBD2. The CDR3 loop spans 17 amino acids. V was pared by 2 bases and J by 5 bases, with 7 bases of the junction left unmatched. The V gene's germline CDR1 is MGHDK and CDR2 SYGVNS. CDR3 region: CASSERIGLAGGETQYF. In nucleotides, the CDR3 is TGTGCCAGCAGTGAAAGGATCGGACTAGCGGGAGGCGAGACCCAGTACTTC.

This sequence joins TRBV4-3 and TRBJ2-2, with D tentatively TRBD2 (5 bases). Trimming cost V 3 bases and J 5 bases, with 10 bases left between them. Germline V CDR1 and CDR2: LGHNA, YSLEER. This CDR3 is 14 amino acids long. CDR3 amino acids: CASSQTPGTGELFF. As DNA, the CDR3 is TGCGCCAGCAGCCAGACCCCGGGGACCGGGGAGCTGTTTTTT.

This chain joins TRBV4-3 and TRBJ2-2, with 12 nucleotides matching TRBD2. Unmatched junction bases numbered 3, after V lost 5 bases and J lost 5 bases. The CDR3 covers 15 residues. Germline loops: CDR1 LGHNA, CDR2 YSLEER. The CDR3 DNA is TGCGCCAGCAGCGTGGGGACTAGCGGGACCGGGGAGCTGTTTTTT. Protein product: CASSVGTSGTGELFF.

The chain links TRBV18 to TRBJ2-2; no clear D. V gave up 6 bases and J gave up 3 bases, with 8 bases separating them. The CDR3 extends over 13 amino acids. Germline V lookup: CDR1 KGHSH, CDR2 LQKENI. The CDR3 here is CASSDRDTGELFF. The CDR3 bases are TGTGCCAGCTCTGATCGAGACACCGGGGAGCTGTTTTTT.

V is TRBV7-8 and J is TRBJ1-1; maybe TRBD1 (6 bases). The germline V gene has CDR1 SGHVS and CDR2 FQNEAQ. This CDR3 comprises 16 residues. V lost 2 bases and J lost 5, with 18 bases in between. This CDR3 is CASSLFQGGGDTEAFF. The CDR3 nucleotides are TGTGCCAGCAGCTTATTTCAAGGGGGGGGAGATACTGAAGCTTTCTTT.

V and J are TRBV12-5 and TRBJ1-5; 7 bases are a match to TRBD1. V was clipped by 0 bases and J by 9 bases; unmatched bases: 20. Germline CDR1 is LGHNT and CDR2 is FRNRAP. The CDR3 spans 19 residues. The CDR3 reads CASGLVLSIMDRSGTPQHF. CDR3 bases: TGTGCTAGTGGTTTGGTACTTTCAATTATGGACAGGTCAGGTACGCCCCAGCATTTT. Based on the CDR3 plus reference TRBV12-5 and TRBJ1-5, the full variable domain is DARVTQTPRHKVTEMGQEVTMRCQPILGHNTVFWYRQTMMQGLELLAYFRNRAPLDDSGMPKDRFSAEMPDATLATLKIQPSEPRDSAVYFCASGLVLSIMDRSGTPQHFGDGTRLSIL.

The rearrangement links TRBV19 to TRBJ1-1; 8 bases are shared with TRBD1. Germline CDR1 LNHDA, CDR2 SQIVND (reference sequence). The CDR3 has 15 residues. V trimming: 3 bases; J trimming: 4 bases; junction bases outside the gene matches: 7. The chain's CDR3 is CASSIKGQGPTEAFF. CDR3 coding DNA: TGTGCCAGTAGTATTAAAGGACAGGGCCCCACTGAAGCTTTCTTT.

The chain uses TRBV5-1 and TRBJ2-7; a possible D gene is TRBD1 (7 bases). The germline V gene encodes CDR1 SGHRS and CDR2 YFSETQ. V was pared by 8 bases and J by 7 bases, with 13 bases between. This CDR3 has 11 amino acids. The CDR3 DNA follows: TGCGCCAGTGGACAGGCGGGAGAGCAGTACTTC. Translation: CASGQAGEQYF.

The rearrangement joins TRBV7-3 to TRBJ2-3; D uncertain. The CDR3 extends over 13 amino acids. V lost 5 bases and J 6 bases, leaving 12 bases between the germline ends. Per the germline V gene, CDR1 is SGHTA and CDR2 is FQGTGA. CDR3 nucleotides: TGTGCCAGCAGCCAACCCCCTCGGGATACGCAGTATTTT. It specifies CASSQPPRDTQYF.

The genes are TRBV4-3 and TRBJ2-7; 7 positions agree with TRBD1. Germline values: CDR1 LGHNA, CDR2 YSLEER. With V trimmed by 0 bases and J by 6 bases, 8 bases remained unmatched. This CDR3 has 15 residues. As DNA, the CDR3 is TGCGCCAGCAGCCAAGAAGGTGTCAGGGGGTCCGAGCAGTACTTC. It translates to CASSQEGVRGSEQYF.